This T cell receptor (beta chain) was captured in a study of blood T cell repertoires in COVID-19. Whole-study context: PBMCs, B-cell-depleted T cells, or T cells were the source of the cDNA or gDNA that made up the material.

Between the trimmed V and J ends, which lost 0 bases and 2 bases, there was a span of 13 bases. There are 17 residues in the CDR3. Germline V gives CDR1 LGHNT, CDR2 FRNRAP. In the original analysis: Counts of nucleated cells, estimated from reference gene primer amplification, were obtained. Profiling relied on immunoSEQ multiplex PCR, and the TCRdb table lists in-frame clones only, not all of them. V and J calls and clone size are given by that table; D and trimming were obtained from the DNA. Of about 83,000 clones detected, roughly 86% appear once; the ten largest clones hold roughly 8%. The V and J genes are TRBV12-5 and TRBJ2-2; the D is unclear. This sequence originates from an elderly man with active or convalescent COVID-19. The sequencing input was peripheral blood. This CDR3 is CASGLVRETRNTGELFF. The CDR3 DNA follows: TGTGCTAGTGGTTTGGTTCGTGAGACAAGAAACACCGGGGAGCTGTTTTTT. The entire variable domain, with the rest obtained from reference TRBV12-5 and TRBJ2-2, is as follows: DARVTQTPRHKVTEMGQEVTMRCQPILGHNTVFWYRQTMMQGLELLAYFRNRAPLDDSGMPKDRFSAEMPDATLATLKIQPSEPRDSAVYFCASGLVRETRNTGELFFGEGSRLTVL.